The 7 T cell receptor beta chains presented below share a single source sample, sequenced in a study of blood T cell repertoires in COVID-19. Sequencing was performed with immunoSEQ multiplex PCR; in TCRdb, only in-frame clones are kept and a portion is missing. Here the sample spans 110,000 to 150,000 clones, around 86% being singletons. Source material: PBMCs or T cells enriched from blood (not recorded which). These TCRs come from a man in his fifties or sixties who had recovered from COVID-19.

This sequence joins TRBV5-5 and TRBJ1-3; D not resolved. Deletions cut 1 base from V and 2 bases from J, with 10 bases between. The germline V gene encodes CDR1 SGHKS and CDR2 YYEKEE (reference sequence). This CDR3 is built from 15 residues. CDR3 region: CASSLSSAAGNTIYF. The CDR3 DNA follows: TGTGCCAGCAGCTTGTCATCGGCGGCTGGAAACACCATATATTTT.

V usage is TRBV18 and J usage is TRBJ1-5; the D gene is possibly TRBD1 (6 bases). The germline V and J ends were trimmed by 6 bases and 4 bases, with 16 bases remaining between them. The CDR3 is 15 amino acids. CDR1 and CDR2 from the germline V gene are KGHSH and LQKENI. Written as DNA, the CDR3 is TGTGCCAGCTCCAGGGGTGCGGTAGGGAATCAGCCCCAGCATTTT. This gives the protein CASSRGAVGNQPQHF.

The chain has TRBV5-6 and TRBJ1-2, with no clear D. Trimming shortened V by 0 bases and J by 4 bases, and 10 bases separated the two germline ends. There are 14 residues in the CDR3. Per germline, CDR1 SGHDT and CDR2 YYEEEE. CDR3 DNA sequence: TGTGCCAGCAGCTTGGGTCTGGGCAGCTATGGCTACACCTTC. Encoded protein: CASSLGLGSYGYTF.

The chain's CDR3 is CASSPTGWSGNTIYF. For the CDR3, the DNA is TGCGCCAGCAGCCCTACAGGGTGGTCTGGAAACACCATATATTTT. The chain links TRBV5-1 to TRBJ1-3; D perhaps matches TRBD1 (6 bases). The CDR3 totals 15 residues. With 4 bases removed from V and 1 base from J, the gap between germline ends came to 12 bases. In germline, CDR1 is SGHRS, CDR2 YFSETQ. Supplemented by reference TRBV5-1 and TRBJ1-3, the full variable domain reads KAGVTQTPRYLIKTRGQQVTLSCSPISGHRSVSWYQQTPGQGLQFLFEYFSETQRNKGNFPGRFSGRQFSNSRSEMNVSTLELGDSALYLCASSPTGWSGNTIYFGEGSWLTVV.

This clone has only a few counts. The V gene is TRBV4-3, the J gene TRBJ1-4, with D maybe TRBD1 (6 bases). The CDR3 covers 16 residues. Germline CDR1 reads LGHNA; CDR2 reads YSLEER. V was clipped by 4 bases and J by 0 bases, with 12 bases between them. The CDR3 region has the DNA TGCGCCAGCAGCCCAGGGTCAGGGGCAACTAATGAAAAACTGTTTTTT. It codes for CASSPGSGATNEKLFF.

The chain joins TRBV6-1 to TRBJ1-5; D uncertain. Germline CDR1 is MNHNS and CDR2 is SASEGT. The CDR3 has 20 amino acids. Deletions cut 1 base from V and 1 base from J, with 23 bases between. This CDR3 reads CASSEVVLAAERSSNQPQHF. The DNA for the CDR3 is TGTGCCAGCAGTGAAGTGGTGCTAGCCGCGGAGCGATCAAGCAATCAGCCCCAGCATTTT.

This rearrangement joins TRBV7-2 to TRBJ2-7; D perhaps matches TRBD1 (5 bases). CDR3 length equals 13 residues. The ends were cut back, 0 bases at V and 6 bases at J, with 9 bases in the middle. Germline values: CDR1 SGHTA, CDR2 FQGNSA. The CDR3 protein is CASSLAVGREQYF. The CDR3 nucleotides read TGTGCCAGCAGCTTAGCGGTGGGGCGCGAGCAGTACTTC.